This T cell receptor (beta chain) stems from a study of CD8+CD57+ T cells in acquired aplastic anemia. General study findings and limits: The same twenty-nine CD8+ CDR3 sequences occurred in patients and in controls.

About this clonotype itself: Its specificity is not known.

CDR3 and TCR beta VDJ profiling relied on genomic DNA as the template. TCRdb fed the reads into MiXCR, producing one record per CDR3 protein. The sample consists of 150,000 to 180,000 distinct CDR3 sequences, roughly 54% of them appearing once. By flow cytometry, patients selected for sequencing had shown an expansion of CD8+CD57+ cells. Diagnosis of severe acquired aplastic anemia applied to all patients. Patients had undergone no therapy by the time their blood was sampled. What was sequenced was sorted CD4+, CD8+, or CD8+CD57+ T cells (not recorded which) from PBMCs. The TCR was taken from a human donor with aplastic anemia.

The DNA of the CDR3 is TGCGCCAGCAGACAGGGACAAGTCAATCAGCCCCAGCATTTT. Amino acid sequence: CASRQGQVNQPQHF. The chain is built from TRBV10-2 and TRBJ1-5; tentatively, D is TRBD1 (6 bases). The CDR3 length is 14 residues. Germline V lookup: CDR1 WSHSY, CDR2 SAAADI. Trimming left V 6 bases short and J 3 bases short, with 12 bases between.